This passage covers 21 T cell receptor beta chains from one sample sequenced in a study of cytomegalovirus exposure and HLA in healthy donors. The PCR had 60 Vbeta and 13 Jbeta primers. Sequencing used immunoSEQ multiplex PCR; TCRdb keeps in-frame clones, though not all of them. The table has 95,000 to 150,000 clones, 15% to 20% seen once. Sequencing used PBMCs. The receptors come from a female donor in good health and CMV-seropositive.

This sequence joins TRBV28 and TRBJ1-1; 7 bases line up with TRBD1. V trimming: 5 bases; J trimming: 0 bases; junction bases outside the gene matches: 6. Per the germline V gene, CDR1 is MDHEN and CDR2 is SYDVKM. The CDR3 has 15 amino acids. CDR3 amino acids: CASSPPGQMNTEAFF. CDR3 DNA sequence: TGTGCCAGCAGTCCACCGGGACAGATGAACACTGAAGCTTTCTTT.

This clone was observed a handful of times. The chain joins TRBV14 to TRBJ2-2; possibly TRBD1 for D (6 bases). Trimming removed 6 bases from V and 3 bases from J, with 14 bases in between. This CDR3 has 15 amino acids. Germline CDR1 and CDR2: SGHDN and FVKESK. As DNA, the CDR3 is TGTGCCAGCAGTTTGCTTACAGGGCACACCGGGGAGCTGTTTTTT. This sequence encodes CASSLLTGHTGELFF.

This clone was picked up a small number of times. The V gene is TRBV6-6, the J gene TRBJ1-2; D gene uncertain. The ends were cut back, 1 base at V and 8 bases at J, with 14 bases in the middle. Germline V gene lookup returns CDR1 MNHNY and CDR2 SVGAGI (reference sequence). The CDR3 has 14 amino acids. In DNA, the CDR3 is TGTGCCAGCAGTTACTACGGTTCCGGGGAAGGCTACACCTTC. It is translated as CASSYYGSGEGYTF.

This chain joins TRBV7-8 and TRBJ2-1; D might be TRBD2 (6 bases). There are 14 residues in the CDR3. Deletions cut 5 bases from V and 8 bases from J, with 16 bases between. Germline CDR1 and CDR2: SGHVS and FQNEAQ. In DNA form, the CDR3 reads TGTGCCAGCAGCCGCGGGGTCTGGTCGGATGAGCAGTTCTTC. This codes for CASSRGVWSDEQFF.

This clone was seen a few times. The rearrangement uses TRBV18 and TRBJ2-3, with 12 bases that match TRBD2. The CDR3 has 15 amino acids. Germline lookup yields CDR1 KGHSH and CDR2 LQKENI. With 5 bases clipped from V and 4 bases from J, the junction kept 4 bases outside the gene matches. CDR3 nucleotide sequence: TGTGCCAGCTCAAAGGGACTAGCGGGTCCAGATACGCAGTATTTT. Its translation is CASSKGLAGPDTQYF. The full variable domain, its missing parts supplied by reference TRBV18 and TRBJ2-3, is NAGVMQNPRHLVRRRGQEARLRCSPMKGHSHVYWYRQLPEEGLKFMVYLQKENIIDESGMPKERFSAEFPKEGPSILRIQQVVRGDSAAYFCASSKGLAGPDTQYFGPGTRLTVL.

The chain couples TRBV4-2 to TRBJ2-2; 8 bases match TRBD2. Germline lookup yields CDR1 LGHNA and CDR2 YNFKEQ. The J segment lost 3 bases and the V segment lost 4 bases, leaving 7 bases of the junction unmatched. The CDR3 loop spans 16 amino acids. CDR3 sequence (DNA): TGTGCCAGCAGCCGGGCGGGGGGCGAAGACACCGGGGAGCTGTTTTTT. Protein sequence: CASSRAGGEDTGELFF.

This clone came up a few times. The V gene is TRBV5-1, the J gene TRBJ2-2, with 8 bases lining up with TRBD1. J was trimmed by 5 bases and V by 6 bases; bases with no gene match: 3. CDR1 SGHRS and CDR2 YFSETQ come from the germline V gene. This CDR3 is built from 13 residues. CDR3 amino acids: CASKTGETGELFF. As DNA, the CDR3 is TGCGCCAGCAAGACAGGGGAGACCGGGGAGCTGTTTTTT.

The chain links TRBV4-3 to TRBJ1-1; D is undetermined. Looked up from germline, CDR1 is LGHNA and CDR2 is YSLEER. The CDR3 has 14 amino acids. V was trimmed by 1 base and J by 8 bases, leaving 14 bases between them. The CDR3: CASSQGGSRGEAFF. CDR3 nucleotides: TGCGCCAGCAGCCAAGGCGGGTCCCGCGGGGAAGCTTTCTTT.

J is TRBJ2-3 and V is TRBV7-2; TRBD2 agrees at 8 bases. The CDR3 spans 18 residues. The V segment lost 4 bases and the J segment 0 bases; nucleotides outside the gene matches: 12. Germline-derived CDR1 and CDR2 are SGHTA and FQGNSA. CDR3 nucleotides: TGTGCCAGCAGCTCCCCTGGGGGCGGGGGGATTAGCACAGATACGCAGTATTTT. It specifies CASSSPGGGGISTDTQYF. The full variable domain, its missing parts supplied by reference TRBV7-2 and TRBJ2-3, is GAGVSQSPSNKVTEKGKDVELRCDPISGHTALYWYRQSLGQGLEFLIYFQGNSAPDKSGLPSDRFSAERTGGSVSTLTIQRTQQEDSAVYLCASSSPGGGGISTDTQYFGPGTRLTVL.

V usage is TRBV28 and J usage is TRBJ2-5; 12 nucleotides line up with TRBD2. There are 15 residues in the CDR3. J was trimmed by 1 base and V by 7 bases; bases with no gene match: 4. CDR1 and CDR2 (germline): MDHEN, SYDVKM. CDR3 nucleotide sequence: TGTGCCAGCATGACTAGCGGGGGAACCCAAGAGACCCAGTACTTC. Translating it yields CASMTSGGTQETQYF.

The chain is built from TRBV7-8 and TRBJ1-2; 9 bases are shared with TRBD1. In germline, CDR1 is SGHVS, CDR2 FQNEAQ. V shed 2 bases and J 8 bases; nucleotides not matched to a gene: 6. The CDR3 sequence is 14 residues long. CDR3 region: CASSLNRGLGGYTF. CDR3 sequence (DNA): TGTGCCAGCAGCTTAAACAGGGGGCTCGGGGGCTACACCTTC.

The chain carries TRBV30 and TRBJ1-1; D is possibly TRBD1 (5 bases). Germline lookup yields CDR1 GTSNPN and CDR2 SVGIG (reference sequence). The CDR3 is 16 amino acids. V dropped 0 bases and J dropped 0 bases, with 14 bases sitting between them. CDR3 sequence reads: CAWSVHFGRVNTEAFF. The DNA for the CDR3 is TGTGCCTGGAGTGTACATTTTGGCAGGGTGAACACTGAAGCTTTCTTT.

CDR3 residues: CASTGLTSSGNTIYF. CDR3 sequence (DNA): TGTGCCAGCACTGGGCTTACGAGCTCTGGAAACACCATATATTTT. This chain connects TRBV2 to TRBJ1-3; D unresolved. V shed 7 bases and J shed 0 bases, with 13 bases lying between them. This CDR3 contains 15 residues. Germline CDR1 and CDR2: SNHLY and FYNNEI.

This clone was seen only a few times. This chain links TRBV4-1 with TRBJ1-1; a weak D match, TRBD1 (5 bases). V shed 1 base and J shed 4 bases, with 16 bases lying between them. In germline, CDR1 is MGHRA, CDR2 YSYEKL. CDR3 length: 16 residues. CDR3 in DNA: TGCGCCAGCAGCCAAGGAGTTGGAGGGGCAGGCACTGAAGCTTTCTTT. It encodes CASSQGVGGAGTEAFF.

The sample holds a few counts of this clone. This chain joins TRBV5-1 and TRBJ2-2; 8 bases are shared with TRBD2. Germline CDR1 is SGHRS and CDR2 is YFSETQ. V trimming: 2 bases; J trimming: 3 bases; junction bases outside the gene matches: 6. CDR3 size: 16 residues. CDR3 coding DNA: TGCGCCAGCAGCTTAGGACTAGCTTCATACACCGGGGAGCTGTTTTTT. Amino acid sequence: CASSLGLASYTGELFF.

CDR3 nucleotide sequence: TGTGCCAGCAGTTATTATAGCAATCAGCCCCAGCATTTT. Translated: CASSYYSNQPQHF. The chain links TRBV6-6 to TRBJ1-5; the D is unclear. V was shortened by 3 bases and J by 0 bases, with 3 bases between the two germline ends. CDR1 is MNHNY, CDR2 SVGAGI, per germline (reference sequence). The CDR3 covers 13 residues.

The rearrangement joins TRBV7-2 to TRBJ1-2; a weak D match, TRBD1 (5 bases). The germline gives CDR1 SGHTA, CDR2 FQGNSA. This CDR3 has 14 residues. V gave up 3 bases and J gave up 4 bases, with 12 bases separating them. The CDR3 loop reads CASSFLREAYGYTF. CDR3 DNA sequence: TGTGCCAGCAGCTTCCTCAGGGAAGCCTATGGCTACACCTTC. The variable domain in full, with the rest retrieved from reference TRBV7-2 and TRBJ1-2, is GAGVSQSPSNKVTEKGKDVELRCDPISGHTALYWYRQSLGQGLEFLIYFQGNSAPDKSGLPSDRFSAERTGGSVSTLTIQRTQQEDSAVYLCASSFLREAYGYTFGSGTRLTVV.

The gene calls are TRBV7-8 and TRBJ1-1; D gene ambiguous. V shed 2 bases and J shed 2 bases, with 15 bases lying between them. CDR3 size: 16 residues. Germline V CDR1 and CDR2: SGHVS, FQNEAQ. This CDR3 is CASSLLNPGINTEAFF. The CDR3 DNA reads TGTGCCAGCAGCTTATTAAATCCAGGCATTAACACTGAAGCTTTCTTT.

This clone was counted between two and nine times. The chain is built from TRBV27 and TRBJ1-2, with D possibly TRBD1 on 6 matching bases. Trimming pared 6 bases from V and 4 bases from J, leaving 15 bases between. Per the germline V gene, CDR1 is MNHEY and CDR2 is SMNVEV (reference sequence). This CDR3 is built from 14 residues. CDR3 coding DNA: TGTGCCAGCAGCTTAAAGGGGGGGAGCTATGGCTACACCTTC. Its protein is CASSLKGGSYGYTF.

This clone was seen a few times. The gene calls are TRBV15 and TRBJ2-7; D gene ambiguous. The V and J ends lost 3 bases and 5 bases respectively, with 8 bases between them. This CDR3 has 12 amino acids. Looked up from germline, CDR1 is LNHNV and CDR2 is YYDKDF (reference sequence). The CDR3 is CATSRYTDEQYF. The CDR3 region has the DNA TGTGCCACCAGCAGGTATACGGACGAGCAGTACTTC. Together with reference TRBV15 and TRBJ2-7, the CDR3 gives the full variable domain: DAMVIQNPRYQVTQFGKPVTLSCSQTLNHNVMYWYQQKSSQAPKLLFHYYDKDFNNEADTPDNFQSRRPNTSFCFLDIRSPGLGDTAMYLCATSRYTDEQYFGPGTRLTVT.

CDR3 DNA sequence: TGCGCCAGCAGCCAAGTACAACTAGCGGGGAACACCGGGGAGCTGTTTTTT. Translated, it gives CASSQVQLAGNTGELFF. The chain carries TRBV4-1 and TRBJ2-2; 9 bases match TRBD2. CDR1 and CDR2 (germline): MGHRA, YSYEKL. The CDR3 runs to 17 residues. V shed 1 base and J 1 base; nucleotides not matched to a gene: 4.